This T cell receptor beta chain emerged from a study of blood T cell repertoires in COVID-19 (dated by TCRdb to about 2020). About the full investigation: The collaborator samples originated in the United States, Italy and Spain and spanned the acute and convalescent phases of COVID-19. The material from the prospective study consisted of cDNA or gDNA derived from T cells, B-cell-depleted T cells, or PBMCs. The dataset comprised deeply sampled blood TCRbeta repertoires from subjects exposed to, actively infected with, or recovered from COVID-19. The sample metadata nearly always contained a de-identified subject ID, COVID-19 status, age in years and sex. Where available, HLA class I and class II types were taken from metadata supplied by the sample provider and were not determined by assay-based typing. A freely available public database, intended as a resource for researchers studying the immune response to SARS-CoV-2, is where the repertoires were released. The samples were drawn from the first 160 participants of the ongoing ImmuneRACE study and from roughly 1,300 subjects provided by 6 global collaborators. Results the study describes overall, beyond this receptor: How much clinical and demographic metadata was included differed by source and by participant, and the metadata was provided uncurated.

The immunoSEQ Assay, a bias-controlled multiplex PCR, was used to amplify TCRbeta CDR3 regions from genomic DNA. Per the source publication's procedure: The number of nucleated cells in each sample was estimated from the amplification of reference gene primers within the assay. To quantify the absolute abundance of each unique TCRbeta CDR3 rearrangement, sequence reads were collapsed and filtered. For each sample, productive Simpson clonality was calculated as the square root of Simpson's diversity index over productive rearrangements. TCRdb holds this immuneACCESS table with in-frame rearrangements only. Some clones are missing; in checked studies, unresolved V genes explain under half, and the rest has no known cause. That table supplies the V and J calls and clone size; D and trimming were determined from the DNA. Here the sample has some 200,000 clones; roughly 85% occur a single time. Roughly 25% of the sample goes to the ten largest clones.

Worth noting for this clone: Its cognate antigen has yet to be identified. The input lacks base qualities; no much larger clone sits a single base away.

The CDR3 has 14 amino acids, counting the end cysteine and phenylalanine. Only the CDR3 part of the read is kept: 42 bases, read in frame from the first base. Based on the germline V gene (reference sequence), the CDR1 and CDR2 sequences are LGHDT and YNNKEL. V drops 3 bases and J drops 3 bases, leaving 11 bases in between. Collaborating institutions collected whole blood in K2EDTA tubes following their own protocols. Collaborator samples were shipped for TCRbeta analysis as frozen whole blood, isolated PBMCs, or DNA extracted from either sample type. The chain is made from TRBV3-1 (or the pseudogene TRBV3-2) and TRBJ1-1; TRBD1 could be the D gene, as 5 bases match. Material: peripheral blood. The sequence came from a woman aged 70 to 79 with acute or convalescent COVID-19. The nucleotides read TGTGCCAGCAGCCACGACCCCAGGGACACTGAAGCTTTCTTT. Protein translation: CASSHDPRDTEAFF.